This T cell receptor (beta chain) was sequenced in a study of blood T cell repertoires in COVID-19. The V and J ends lost 3 bases and 4 bases respectively, with 11 bases between them. From germline, CDR1 is SGDLS and CDR2 YYNGEE. The CDR3 contains 14 residues. The table came from immunoSEQ multiplex PCR; TCRdb's copy has only in-frame clones and leaves some out. The table lists 200,000 or so clones, about 85% of them singletons. Material: peripheral blood. The source is a man between 65 and 85 years old with acute or convalescent COVID-19. V gene TRBV9 combines with J gene TRBJ2-1; tentatively, D is TRBD2 (6 bases). In nucleotides, the CDR3 is TGTGCCAGCAGCGATGGGACTTCGTACAATGAGCAGTTCTTC. Its translation is CASSDGTSYNEQFF.